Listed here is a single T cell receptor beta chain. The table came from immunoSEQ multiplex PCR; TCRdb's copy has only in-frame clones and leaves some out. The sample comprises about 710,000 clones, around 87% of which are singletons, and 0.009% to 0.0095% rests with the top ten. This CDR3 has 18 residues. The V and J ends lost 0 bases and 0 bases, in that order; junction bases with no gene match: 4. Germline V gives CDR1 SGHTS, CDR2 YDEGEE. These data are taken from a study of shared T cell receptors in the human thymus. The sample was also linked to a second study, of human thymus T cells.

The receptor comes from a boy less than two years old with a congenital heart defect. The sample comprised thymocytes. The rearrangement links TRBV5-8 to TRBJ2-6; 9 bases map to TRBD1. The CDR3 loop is CASSLEGQGPSGANVLTF. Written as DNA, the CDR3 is TGTGCCAGCAGCTTGGAGGGACAGGGTCCCTCTGGGGCCAACGTCCTGACTTTC. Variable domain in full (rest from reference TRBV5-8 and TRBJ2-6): EAGVTQSPTHLIKTRGQQATLRCSPISGHTSVYWYQQALGLGLQFLLWYDEGEERNRGNFPPRFSGRQFPNYSSELNVNALELEDSALYLCASSLEGQGPSGANVLTFGAGSRLTVL.